This TCR beta chain came from a study of T-cell reconstitution after alpha-beta-depleted transplantation in children. Study observations and caveats: A year had passed since transplant, and T-cell counts and diversity by then came mostly from newly produced T cells.

Library preparation (for TCRbeta) was performed with unique molecular identifiers. TCRdb ran MiXCR on the PCR reads and lists one entry per CDR3 protein. This table has a few hundred thousand distinct CDR3 sequences, 20% to 30% appearing once. Germline CDR1 MDHEN, CDR2 SYDVKM. The CDR3 is 13 residues long. V was clipped by 4 bases and J by 5 bases, with 11 bases between them. This clonotype turned up a few times. The target antigen is unknown. The gene calls are TRBV28 and TRBJ2-5; D call uncertain. The sequenced sample was PBMCs, obtained before TCRalphabeta/CD19-depleted stem cell transplant. This receptor was taken from a boy less than two years old with Wiskott-Aldrich syndrome, due to receive a stem cell transplant. In DNA form, the CDR3 reads TGTGCCAGCAGTTCCCCGACTTTGGAGACCCAGTACTTC. Translated, it gives CASSSPTLETQYF.